A selection of T cell receptor beta chains follows, all from one sample in a study of blood T cell repertoires in COVID-19. Repertoires were generated with immunoSEQ multiplex PCR, while TCRdb's copy carries only in-frame clones and drops some. The sample holds fewer than 250,000 clones; approximately 85% are singletons and the top ten take around 1%. The specimen sequenced was peripheral blood. The receptors come from a man aged 40-49 years with acute or convalescent COVID-19. Both conserved end residues are part of each CDR3. A D gene is named only where the DNA matches it firmly. The size field is filled for only some rows; it gives once, few, many or a size class.

CDR3 DNA: TGTGCCTGCACCAGGGACAGGGGACCTAATGAAAAACTGTTTTTT
CDR3 protein: CACTRDRGPNEKLFF
J gene: TRBJ1-4
clone size: few
D gene: TRBD1
V gene: TRBV30

CDR3 DNA: TGTGCCACCGACCCCCTCGGGGAGAGAAACACCATATATTTT
CDR3 protein: CATDPLGERNTIYF
J gene: TRBJ1-3
clone size: few
D gene: NA
V gene: TRBV10-3

CDR3 DNA: TGTGCCAGCAGCACGGGACTTTACACAGATACGCAGTATTTT
CDR3 protein: CASSTGLYTDTQYF
J gene: TRBJ2-3
clone size: once
D gene: NA
V gene: TRBV6-6

CDR3 DNA: TGTGCCAGCAGCCAAATAGGGGCCCCGGGACAGGGCACCTACGAGCAGTACTTC
CDR3 protein: CASSQIGAPGQGTYEQYF
J gene: TRBJ2-7
clone size: NA
D gene: TRBD1
V gene: TRBV4-2

CDR3 DNA: TGCGCCAGCAGCTCACAGGGTTCCGAAAAACTGTTTTTT
CDR3 protein: CASSSQGSEKLFF
J gene: TRBJ1-4
clone size: NA
D gene: NA
V gene: TRBV5-1

CDR3 DNA: TGCGCCAGCAGTGAGTCGTGGGGGGGAGGCACTGAAGCTTTCTTT
CDR3 protein: CASSESWGGGTEAFF
J gene: TRBJ1-1
clone size: NA
D gene: NA
V gene: TRBV10-2

CDR3 DNA: TGTGCCAGCAGCCCCCAGGGCGTCGGCACTGAAGCTTTCTTT
CDR3 protein: CASSPQGVGTEAFF
J gene: TRBJ1-1
clone size: NA
D gene: NA
V gene: TRBV7-9

CDR3 DNA: TGTGCCAGCAGTTACTCGGGACAGGGGAACTATGGCTACACCTTC
CDR3 protein: CASSYSGQGNYGYTF
J gene: TRBJ1-2
clone size: NA
D gene: TRBD1
V gene: TRBV6-5

CDR3 DNA: TGTGCCAGCAGTGAATATCGAACCGGGACAGGGTACGAGCAGTACTTC
CDR3 protein: CASSEYRTGTGYEQYF
J gene: TRBJ2-7
clone size: NA
D gene: TRBD1
V gene: TRBV25-1

CDR3 DNA: TGCGCCAGCAGTTACGTCAGCGGGGGGCAGAACAATGAGCAGTTCTTC
CDR3 protein: CASSYVSGGQNNEQFF
J gene: TRBJ2-1
clone size: few
D gene: TRBD2
V gene: TRBV5-1

CDR3 DNA: TGTGCCAGCAGTTACGCGGCTAGCGGGTACTACAATGAGCAGTTCTTC
CDR3 protein: CASSYAASGYYNEQFF
J gene: TRBJ2-1
clone size: NA
D gene: TRBD2
V gene: TRBV6-2/TRBV6-3

CDR3 DNA: TGTGCCAGTAGTATAAGGCAGGGTGCTGAAGCTTTCTTT
CDR3 protein: CASSIRQGAEAFF
J gene: TRBJ1-1
clone size: NA
D gene: NA
V gene: TRBV19

CDR3 DNA: TGTGCCAGCAGTCGACCGGACAGCTATCTCTATGGCTACACCTTC
CDR3 protein: CASSRPDSYLYGYTF
J gene: TRBJ1-2
clone size: NA
D gene: NA
V gene: TRBV6-2/TRBV6-3

CDR3 DNA: TGTGCCAGCAGCTTAGTGTCCCAGGGAACCGGGGAGCTGTTTTTT
CDR3 protein: CASSLVSQGTGELFF
J gene: TRBJ2-2
clone size: NA
D gene: NA
V gene: TRBV7-2

CDR3 DNA: TGTGCCAGCAGTCCCCCTGGGACAGTGAACACTGAAGCTTTCTTT
CDR3 protein: CASSPPGTVNTEAFF
J gene: TRBJ1-1
clone size: NA
D gene: TRBD1
V gene: TRBV28

CDR3 DNA: TGTGCCAGTAGTACCGTGGGACAGATATCAAACTATGGCTACACCTTC
CDR3 protein: CASSTVGQISNYGYTF
J gene: TRBJ1-2
clone size: NA
D gene: TRBD1
V gene: TRBV19

CDR3 DNA: TGTGCCAGTAGACCGGGACAGGGGGAGAGTTTGACTTATGGCTACACCTTC
CDR3 protein: CASRPGQGESLTYGYTF
J gene: TRBJ1-2
clone size: NA
D gene: TRBD1
V gene: TRBV19

CDR3 DNA: TGTGCCAGCACCATAGGTCAGGGGCTCTCCTACGAGCAGTACTTC
CDR3 protein: CASTIGQGLSYEQYF
J gene: TRBJ2-7
clone size: once
D gene: NA
V gene: TRBV11-2

CDR3 DNA: TGTGCCAGCAGTCCAGGGGGCGCGGACCTCAGCTCCTATAATTCACCCCTCCACTTT
CDR3 protein: CASSPGGADLSSYNSPLHF
J gene: TRBJ1-6
clone size: once
D gene: TRBD1
V gene: TRBV6-6

CDR3 DNA: TGTGCCAGCTCACCGGAGGTACATCAGCCCCAGCATTTT
CDR3 protein: CASSPEVHQPQHF
J gene: TRBJ1-5
clone size: many
D gene: NA
V gene: TRBV18

CDR3 DNA: TGTGCCAGCAGCTTGAGGGCAGGGGGATCCTACGAGCAGTACTTC
CDR3 protein: CASSLRAGGSYEQYF
J gene: TRBJ2-7
clone size: NA
D gene: TRBD1
V gene: TRBV5-6

CDR3 DNA: TGTGCCAGCAGCGAAAGACAGGCCACCTACGAGCAGTACTTC
CDR3 protein: CASSERQATYEQYF
J gene: TRBJ2-7
clone size: NA
D gene: NA
V gene: TRBV13

CDR3 DNA: TGTGCCAGCAGGTCGTCCGGTACCGGGGAGCTGTTTTTT
CDR3 protein: CASRSSGTGELFF
J gene: TRBJ2-2
clone size: once
D gene: NA
V gene: TRBV2

CDR3 DNA: TGTGCCAGCAGCTTAGTCATGGTAGTAAGCACCGGGGAGCTGTTTTTT
CDR3 protein: CASSLVMVVSTGELFF
J gene: TRBJ2-2
clone size: once
D gene: NA
V gene: TRBV7-9

CDR3 DNA: TGCGCCAGCAGCTTCGGGGGGCACACAGATACGCAGTATTTT
CDR3 protein: CASSFGGHTDTQYF
J gene: TRBJ2-3
clone size: NA
D gene: NA
V gene: TRBV5-1

CDR3 DNA: TGTGCCTGGAGTGACGCGGGACGGTTCTACGAGCAGTACTTC
CDR3 protein: CAWSDAGRFYEQYF
J gene: TRBJ2-7
clone size: NA
D gene: NA
V gene: TRBV30

CDR3 DNA: TGTGCCAGCAGTGAAGTTCGACAGCCGAATGAAAAACTGTTTTTT
CDR3 protein: CASSEVRQPNEKLFF
J gene: TRBJ1-4
clone size: many
D gene: NA
V gene: TRBV6-1

CDR3 DNA: TGTGCCAGCAGCTTAGTTTCCGGGGTTAATTCACCCCTCCACTTT
CDR3 protein: CASSLVSGVNSPLHF
J gene: TRBJ1-6
clone size: NA
D gene: NA
V gene: TRBV7-6

CDR3 DNA: TGTGCCAGCAGTGGGGATCAGGATAAGGGAGTCTACGAGCAGTACTTC
CDR3 protein: CASSGDQDKGVYEQYF
J gene: TRBJ2-7
clone size: NA
D gene: NA
V gene: TRBV2

CDR3 DNA: TGCGCCAGCAGCCAAGATGAACAGGGGGCTTACAATGAGCAGTTCTTC
CDR3 protein: CASSQDEQGAYNEQFF
J gene: TRBJ2-1
clone size: NA
D gene: TRBD1
V gene: TRBV4-3

CDR3 DNA: TGTGCCAGTCGCACCCAGGGGGCGAACTATGGCTACACCTTC
CDR3 protein: CASRTQGANYGYTF
J gene: TRBJ1-2
clone size: NA
D gene: TRBD1
V gene: TRBV19

CDR3 DNA: TGTGCCAGCAGCCAAGGGACTGTTTCCTACGAGCAGTACTTC
CDR3 protein: CASSQGTVSYEQYF
J gene: TRBJ2-7
clone size: NA
D gene: NA
V gene: TRBV11-2

CDR3 DNA: TGTGCCAGCAGCCAAAGGGGGGGCCATGAGCAGTTCTTC
CDR3 protein: CASSQRGGHEQFF
J gene: TRBJ2-1
clone size: NA
D gene: NA
V gene: TRBV7-9

CDR3 DNA: TGTGCCAGCAGCTCTTTTTTAGACACCAAAGGCGATAATTCACCCCTCCACTTT
CDR3 protein: CASSSFLDTKGDNSPLHF
J gene: TRBJ1-6
clone size: NA
D gene: NA
V gene: TRBV5-4

CDR3 DNA: TGCGCCAGCAGCGCCGACAGGAACACTGAAGCTTTCTTT
CDR3 protein: CASSADRNTEAFF
J gene: TRBJ1-1
clone size: NA
D gene: NA
V gene: TRBV5-1

CDR3 DNA: TGTGCCAGCAGCCCGAGACAGGGACCTAACTATGGCTACACCTTC
CDR3 protein: CASSPRQGPNYGYTF
J gene: TRBJ1-2
clone size: NA
D gene: TRBD1
V gene: TRBV3-1/TRBV3-2

CDR3 DNA: TGTGCCTCGACGCACGAGGGACAGGGGAATGGCTACACCTTC
CDR3 protein: CASTHEGQGNGYTF
J gene: TRBJ1-2
clone size: NA
D gene: TRBD1
V gene: TRBV30

CDR3 DNA: TGTGCCAGCCAAGGCACAGGGGGCGTCGATGAGCAGTTCTTC
CDR3 protein: CASQGTGGVDEQFF
J gene: TRBJ2-1
clone size: NA
D gene: TRBD1
V gene: TRBV5-4

CDR3 DNA: TGTGCCACCAGCAGAGAGGGAGGGGGATACTATGGCTACACCTTC
CDR3 protein: CATSREGGGYYGYTF
J gene: TRBJ1-2
clone size: NA
D gene: NA
V gene: TRBV15

CDR3 DNA: TGTGCCAGCAGCTGGGGCAGGACCAATGAAAAACTGTTTTTT
CDR3 protein: CASSWGRTNEKLFF
J gene: TRBJ1-4
clone size: NA
D gene: NA
V gene: TRBV5-4

CDR3 DNA: TGTGCCAGCAGCTTAGGCCCTGGGTTGACAGGGATTACCTACGAGCAGTACTTC
CDR3 protein: CASSLGPGLTGITYEQYF
J gene: TRBJ2-7
clone size: NA
D gene: TRBD1
V gene: TRBV13

CDR3 DNA: TGTGCCAGCAGTTTAAGGCCAGGGGCGAAGAATGAGCAGTTCTTC
CDR3 protein: CASSLRPGAKNEQFF
J gene: TRBJ2-1
clone size: once
D gene: NA
V gene: TRBV27

CDR3 DNA: TGTGCCAGCAGCTACCCCCGACAGGGGGCTAACGAGCAGTACTTC
CDR3 protein: CASSYPRQGANEQYF
J gene: TRBJ2-7
clone size: NA
D gene: TRBD1
V gene: TRBV3-1/TRBV3-2

CDR3 DNA: TGTGCCACCAGCGGCTACAGGGGGCTAGGCACTGAAGCTTTCTTT
CDR3 protein: CATSGYRGLGTEAFF
J gene: TRBJ1-1
clone size: NA
D gene: TRBD1
V gene: TRBV15

CDR3 DNA: TGTGCCAGCAGCTTATTGCCAGGGAGGAACGAGCAGTACTTC
CDR3 protein: CASSLLPGRNEQYF
J gene: TRBJ2-7
clone size: NA
D gene: NA
V gene: TRBV7-2

CDR3 DNA: TGTGCCAGCAGTGAAACTCCTGAAGCTTTCTTT
CDR3 protein: CASSETPEAFF
J gene: TRBJ1-1
clone size: NA
D gene: NA
V gene: TRBV6-1

CDR3 DNA: TGTGCCAGCAGCCCGCGGGGGGGCACCGGGGAGCTGTTTTTT
CDR3 protein: CASSPRGGTGELFF
J gene: TRBJ2-2
clone size: NA
D gene: TRBD2
V gene: TRBV6-1

CDR3 DNA: TGTGCCAGCAGTCTGGGCAGGGGCACTGAAGCTTTCTTT
CDR3 protein: CASSLGRGTEAFF
J gene: TRBJ1-1
clone size: NA
D gene: NA
V gene: TRBV27

CDR3 DNA: TGTGCCAGTAGTGCCACAGGGGTGGAGACCACTGAAGCTTTCTTT
CDR3 protein: CASSATGVETTEAFF
J gene: TRBJ1-1
clone size: NA
D gene: TRBD1
V gene: TRBV19

CDR3 DNA: TGTGCCAGCAGTTTACAGGGGGCGGCGGGAGGCTACACCTTC
CDR3 protein: CASSLQGAAGGYTF
J gene: TRBJ1-2
clone size: NA
D gene: TRBD1
V gene: TRBV27

CDR3 DNA: TGTGCCAGTAGTTCTCCGGACAGGACAGCCCAGTACTTC
CDR3 protein: CASSSPDRTAQYF
J gene: TRBJ2-5
clone size: NA
D gene: TRBD1
V gene: TRBV19

CDR3 DNA: TGCAGTGGAGGGGGGGGCTATGGCTACACCTTC
CDR3 protein: CSGGGGYGYTF
J gene: TRBJ1-2
clone size: once
D gene: NA
V gene: TRBV29-1

CDR3 DNA: TGTGCCAGTGCCCGGGGGGGGAATCAGCCCCAGCATTTT
CDR3 protein: CASARGGNQPQHF
J gene: TRBJ1-5
clone size: few
D gene: NA
V gene: TRBV6-5

CDR3 DNA: TGTGCCAGCAAAATTAGCGGGGTGAAAGAGACCCAGTACTTC
CDR3 protein: CASKISGVKETQYF
J gene: TRBJ2-5
clone size: NA
D gene: TRBD2
V gene: TRBV27

CDR3 DNA: TGTGCCAGCAGCTTGGGACAGGGGTCTGGCTACACCTTC
CDR3 protein: CASSLGQGSGYTF
J gene: TRBJ1-2
clone size: NA
D gene: TRBD1
V gene: TRBV5-5

CDR3 DNA: TGTGCCAGCACCCAGGACGACGGGAGGGCCAACGTCCTGACTTTC
CDR3 protein: CASTQDDGRANVLTF
J gene: TRBJ2-6
clone size: NA
D gene: NA
V gene: TRBV9

CDR3 DNA: TGTGCCAGTAGTATAGAGGGAGATAAAGAAGCTTTCTTT
CDR3 protein: CASSIEGDKEAFF
J gene: TRBJ1-1
clone size: NA
D gene: NA
V gene: TRBV19